A selection of T cell receptor beta chains follows, all from one sample in a study of shared clonotypes between healthy human individuals. The table came from immunoSEQ multiplex PCR; TCRdb's copy has only in-frame clones and leaves some out. The sample lists 300,000 or so clones; approximately 79% were seen once. The sequencing sample was made of memory CD4+ T cells sorted from blood. These receptors were obtained from a man younger than 45 in good health. CDR3s include the opening cysteine and the closing phenylalanine or tryptophan. The D gene is left open where the match is weak. Expanded clones get a size class; other rows say once, few or many, or leave the size out.

CDR3 protein: CASSDRLAGYTF
CDR3 DNA: TGTGCCAGCAGTGACAGGCTTGCTGGCTACACCTTC
clone size: NA
J gene: TRBJ1-2
V gene: TRBV2
D gene: NA

CDR3 protein: CASALGTRTDTQYF
CDR3 DNA: TGTGCTAGTGCCCTGGGGACGCGCACAGATACGCAGTATTTT
clone size: NA
J gene: TRBJ2-3
V gene: TRBV12-5
D gene: NA

CDR3 protein: CASGGVDRANEQYF
CDR3 DNA: TGTGCCAGCGGGGGGGTGGACAGGGCCAACGAGCAGTACTTC
clone size: once
J gene: TRBJ2-7
V gene: TRBV6-5
D gene: NA

CDR3 protein: CASSRSRGTYEQYF
CDR3 DNA: TGCGCCAGCAGCCGATCCCGGGGTACCTACGAGCAGTACTTC
clone size: NA
J gene: TRBJ2-7
V gene: TRBV5-1
D gene: NA

CDR3 protein: CASSLGTSGKGEQYF
CDR3 DNA: TGTGCCAGCAGCTTAGGGACTAGCGGGAAAGGCGAGCAGTACTTC
clone size: NA
J gene: TRBJ2-7
V gene: TRBV11-2
D gene: TRBD2

CDR3 protein: CAISGGLAGGSSYNEQFF
CDR3 DNA: TGTGCCATCAGTGGGGGACTAGCGGGAGGGAGCTCCTACAATGAGCAGTTCTTC
clone size: NA
J gene: TRBJ2-1
V gene: TRBV10-3
D gene: TRBD2

CDR3 protein: CASSQDLRVTGELFF
CDR3 DNA: TGCGCCAGCAGCCAAGATCTGAGGGTAACAGGGGAGCTGTTTTTT
clone size: NA
J gene: TRBJ2-2
V gene: TRBV4-3
D gene: NA

CDR3 protein: CASSFHLAGLTYEQYF
CDR3 DNA: TGTGCCAGCAGTTTTCATCTAGCGGGACTTACCTACGAGCAGTACTTC
clone size: many
J gene: TRBJ2-7
V gene: TRBV28
D gene: TRBD2

CDR3 protein: CASSSAAAEETQYF
CDR3 DNA: TGTGCCAGCAGCTCGGCAGCTGCTGAAGAGACCCAGTACTTC
clone size: NA
J gene: TRBJ2-5
V gene: TRBV5-6
D gene: NA

CDR3 protein: CASSDDNTEAFF
CDR3 DNA: TGTGCCAGCAGCGATGACAATACTGAAGCTTTCTTT
clone size: once
J gene: TRBJ1-1
V gene: TRBV9
D gene: NA

CDR3 protein: CASSDPTASSTDTQYF
CDR3 DNA: TGTGCCAGCAGTGACCCGACAGCCTCTAGCACAGATACGCAGTATTTT
clone size: NA
J gene: TRBJ2-3
V gene: TRBV28
D gene: NA

CDR3 protein: CASSMGLLAGLPEQFF
CDR3 DNA: TGTGCCAGTAGTATGGGTCTCCTAGCGGGGCTGCCGGAGCAGTTCTTC
clone size: NA
J gene: TRBJ2-1
V gene: TRBV19
D gene: TRBD2

CDR3 protein: CASSSLAAEYNEQFF
CDR3 DNA: TGCGCCAGCAGCTCACTAGCGGCAGAGTACAATGAGCAGTTCTTC
clone size: NA
J gene: TRBJ2-1
V gene: TRBV5-1
D gene: TRBD2

CDR3 protein: CASSPGGSSYEQYF
CDR3 DNA: TGTGCCAGCAGCCCTGGGGGGAGCTCCTACGAGCAGTACTTC
clone size: NA
J gene: TRBJ2-7
V gene: TRBV7-8
D gene: NA

CDR3 protein: CATSRFRGVTNEKLFF
CDR3 DNA: TGTGCCACCAGCAGGTTCAGGGGAGTGACTAATGAAAAACTGTTTTTT
clone size: few
J gene: TRBJ1-4
V gene: TRBV15
D gene: NA

CDR3 protein: CASSLGLGTGNEKLFF
CDR3 DNA: TGCGCCAGCAGCTTGGGCCTCGGGACGGGTAATGAAAAACTGTTTTTT
clone size: NA
J gene: TRBJ1-4
V gene: TRBV5-1
D gene: NA

CDR3 protein: CASSDRAGQPQHF
CDR3 DNA: TGTGCCAGCTCAGACAGGGCGGGGCAGCCCCAGCATTTT
clone size: NA
J gene: TRBJ1-5
V gene: TRBV28
D gene: TRBD1

CDR3 protein: CASSFVSGDTQFF
CDR3 DNA: TGTGCCAGCAGCTTCGTTTCGGGGGACACACAGTTCTTC
clone size: NA
J gene: TRBJ2-1
V gene: TRBV11-1
D gene: NA

CDR3 protein: CASSDSLVSGELFF
CDR3 DNA: TGTGCCAGCAGTGATTCCTTAGTCAGCGGGGAGCTGTTTTTT
clone size: NA
J gene: TRBJ2-2
V gene: TRBV6-1
D gene: NA

CDR3 protein: CASSLGQDNQPQHF
CDR3 DNA: TGTGCCAGCAGTTTGGGGCAAGACAATCAGCCCCAGCATTTT
clone size: once
J gene: TRBJ1-5
V gene: TRBV28
D gene: NA

CDR3 protein: CASSLSSHETQYF
CDR3 DNA: TGTGCCAGCAGCTTGTCTAGTCATGAGACCCAGTACTTC
clone size: NA
J gene: TRBJ2-5
V gene: TRBV5-4
D gene: NA

CDR3 protein: CASSLGQGREKLFF
CDR3 DNA: TGTGCCAGCAGTTTAGGTCAGGGCCGTGAAAAACTGTTTTTT
clone size: NA
J gene: TRBJ1-4
V gene: TRBV28
D gene: NA

CDR3 protein: CSAREDWEQYF
CDR3 DNA: TGCAGTGCTAGAGAAGACTGGGAGCAGTACTTC
clone size: NA
J gene: TRBJ2-7
V gene: TRBV20-1
D gene: NA

CDR3 protein: CASSLVDTQYF
CDR3 DNA: TGTGCCAGCAGTCTTGTAGATACGCAGTATTTT
clone size: NA
J gene: TRBJ2-3
V gene: TRBV6-1
D gene: NA

CDR3 protein: CASSSSTYEQYF
CDR3 DNA: TGTGCCAGCAGTTCGAGTACCTACGAGCAGTACTTC
clone size: NA
J gene: TRBJ2-7
V gene: TRBV6-6
D gene: NA